This entry lists 14 T cell receptor beta chains sequenced from one sample in a study of response to subunit inactivated influenza vaccine. One entry per CDR3 protein results from TCRdb running MiXCR on the RT-PCR reads. The sample has about 780,000 distinct CDR3 sequences, approximately 18% seen once. The starting material was PBMCs from blood, obtained 5 days after vaccination. The receptors here all came from a man in his fifties or sixties who received an inactivated influenza vaccine.

The CDR3: CASSDFNQGNEQFF. The CDR3 nucleotides are TGTGCCAGCAGCGACTTTAATCAGGGGAATGAGCAGTTCTTC. The V gene is TRBV14, the J gene TRBJ2-1, with D tentatively TRBD1 (6 bases). Trimming left V 5 bases short and J 7 bases short, with 15 bases between. The CDR3 is 14 residues long. Germline assignment: CDR1 SGHDN and CDR2 FVKESK.

The V gene is TRBV5-1, the J gene TRBJ2-7; 10 nucleotides agree with TRBD1. After removal of 3 bases from V and 6 bases from J, the junction contained 6 bases not matched to a gene. Germline values: CDR1 SGHRS, CDR2 YFSETQ. This CDR3 is 14 amino acids long. CDR3 sequence (DNA): TGCGCCAGCAGCTCCGGGACAGGGGAACTCGAGCAGTACTTC. Protein: CASSSGTGELEQYF.

A few counts support this clonotype. The V gene is TRBV7-9, the J gene TRBJ2-5; 7 bases align to TRBD1. J gave up 2 bases and V 4 bases, and 7 bases lay outside the gene matches. CDR3 length: 15 amino acids. Germline V gene data show CDR1 as SEHNR and CDR2 as FQNEAQ (reference sequence). DNA of the CDR3: TGTGCCAGCAGCTCCCCGGGACAGCTACAAGAGACCCAGTACTTC. It specifies CASSSPGQLQETQYF.

In its sample, this clonotype was seen a few times. The genes are TRBV20-1 and TRBJ2-7, with D possibly called TRBD1 or TRBD2 (5 bases each). Germline V gene sequence: CDR1 DFQATT, CDR2 SNEGSKA (reference sequence). Trimming took off 6 bases at V and 6 bases at J, with 18 bases between the two ends. This CDR3 is 13 amino acids long. The DNA for the CDR3 is TGCAGTGCCTCCGGGACCAGACGTTCCGAGCAGTACTTC. Its protein product is CSASGTRRSEQYF.

The CDR3 DNA is TGTGCCAGCAGCTCAACTAGCGGCCCCTATGGGAATGAGCAGTTCTTC. It codes for CASSSTSGPYGNEQFF. This chain connects TRBV9 to TRBJ2-1, with TRBD2 matching over 8 bases. Trimming took 4 bases from V and 7 from J; bases not matched to a gene: 13. Germline V gene lookup returns CDR1 SGDLS and CDR2 YYNGEE. This CDR3 spans 16 amino acids.

This chain uses TRBV7-2 with TRBJ1-6; D is undetermined. Germline CDR1 is SGHTA and CDR2 is FQGNSA. This CDR3 is built from 14 residues. V dropped 3 bases and J dropped 10 bases, with 13 bases sitting between them. CDR3 protein: CASSFLGFGSPLHF. Here the CDR3 DNA reads TGTGCCAGCAGCTTTCTGGGATTTGGATCACCCCTCCACTTT. The full variable domain, in which reference TRBV7-2 and TRBJ1-6 provide the parts outside the CDR3, is GAGVSQSPSNKVTEKGKDVELRCDPISGHTALYWYRQSLGQGLEFLIYFQGNSAPDKSGLPSDRFSAERTGGSVSTLTIQRTQQEDSAVYLCASSFLGFGSPLHFGNGTRLTVT.

This clonotype was recorded a few times. The chain uses TRBV20-1 and TRBJ2-7; D not resolved. V shed 6 bases and J shed 0 bases, with 18 bases lying between them. This CDR3 spans 15 amino acids. Looked up from germline, CDR1 is DFQATT and CDR2 is SNEGSKA (reference sequence). The CDR3 DNA reads TGCAGTGCGGAGCTATTATCACAGAACTCCTACGAGCAGTACTTC. This sequence encodes CSAELLSQNSYEQYF.

Only a few counts were recorded for this clonotype. The chain links TRBV7-3 to TRBJ2-3; 8 positions match TRBD2. J was trimmed by 4 bases and V by 5 bases; bases with no gene match: 11. CDR1 and CDR2 (germline): SGHTA, FQGTGA. The CDR3 extends over 16 amino acids. The CDR3 DNA follows: TGTGCCAGCAGCAAAAGCGGAGCGGGAGTGGCAGATACGCAGTATTTT. Translating it yields CASSKSGAGVADTQYF.

This clonotype was seen at least ten times. The chain links TRBV12-3 or TRBV12-4 to TRBJ1-5, with a weak D call TRBD1 (6 bases). The CDR3 is made up of 17 amino acids. Trimming cost V 5 bases and J 4 bases, with 21 bases left between them. The CDR3 region is CASSPQGGGRYNQPQHF. Here the CDR3 DNA reads TGTGCCAGCAGTCCCCAAGGGGGGGGGCGATATAATCAGCCCCAGCATTTT.

In this sample, this clonotype turned up a few times. The chain couples TRBV5-5 to TRBJ1-6, with TRBD1 as a possible D gene (5 bases). CDR1 SGHKS and CDR2 YYEKEE come from the germline V gene (reference sequence). The CDR3 spans 14 residues. Deletions cut 1 base from V and 9 bases from J, with 11 bases between. The DNA for the CDR3 is TGTGCCAGCAGCTTGTGGGACCGCAGTTCACCCCTCCACTTT. It yields the protein CASSLWDRSSPLHF.

V and J are TRBV15 and TRBJ2-5; D possibly corresponds to TRBD1 (5 bases). Between the trimmed V and J ends, which lost 2 bases and 2 bases, there was a span of 15 bases. The CDR3 runs 16 residues. In germline, CDR1 is LNHNV, CDR2 YYDKDF (reference sequence). The CDR3 DNA is TGTGCCACCAGCAGATCCCGTTATACAGGTCAAGAGACCCAGTACTTC. Encoded protein: CATSRSRYTGQETQYF.

V is TRBV29-1 and J is TRBJ2-1, with 9 bases lining up with TRBD2. This CDR3 has 18 amino acids. V lost 2 bases and J lost 2; bases outside the gene matches: 13. Germline CDR1 and CDR2: SQVTM and ANQGSEA. The CDR3 region has the DNA TGCAGCGTTGAACTGAGAGCGGGAGGACTATTAACCTACAATGAGCAGTTCTTC. This translates into CSVELRAGGLLTYNEQFF.

The table lists this clonotype with many counts. A junction end diverges from the germline sequence, so it may reflect a read error. V is TRBV25-1 and J is TRBJ2-1, with 7 bases identical to TRBD1. CDR1 MGHDK and CDR2 SYGVNS come from the germline V gene. The CDR3 has 16 residues. CDR3 nucleotides: TGTGCCAGCACCGGAGACGTAGGGGGCCTCTACACTGAGCAGTTCTTC. Encoded protein: CASTGDVGGLYTEQFF.

The rearrangement joins TRBV20-1 to TRBJ2-1; TRBD2 matches at 8 bases. Germline V gene sequence: CDR1 DFQATT, CDR2 SNEGSKA (reference sequence). The CDR3 has 13 residues. After removal of 2 bases from V and 3 bases from J, the junction contained 0 bases not matched to a gene. This CDR3 reads CSARSGSYNEQFF. The CDR3 bases are TGCAGTGCTAGAAGCGGGAGCTACAATGAGCAGTTCTTC.